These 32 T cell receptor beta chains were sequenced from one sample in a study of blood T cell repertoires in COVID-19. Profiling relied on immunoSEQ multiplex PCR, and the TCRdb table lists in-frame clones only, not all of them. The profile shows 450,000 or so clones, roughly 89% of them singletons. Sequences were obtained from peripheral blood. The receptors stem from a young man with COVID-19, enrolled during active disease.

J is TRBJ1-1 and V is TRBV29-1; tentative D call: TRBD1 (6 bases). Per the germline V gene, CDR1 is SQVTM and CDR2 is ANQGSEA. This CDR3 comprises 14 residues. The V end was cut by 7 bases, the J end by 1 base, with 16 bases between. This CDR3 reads CSAKPPGQNTEAFF. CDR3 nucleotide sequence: TGCAGCGCAAAGCCTCCGGGACAGAACACTGAAGCTTTCTTT.

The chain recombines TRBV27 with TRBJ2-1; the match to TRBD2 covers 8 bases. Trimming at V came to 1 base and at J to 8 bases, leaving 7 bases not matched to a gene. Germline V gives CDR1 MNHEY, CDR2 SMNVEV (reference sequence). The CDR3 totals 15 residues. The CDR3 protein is CASSLLMRGDDEQFF. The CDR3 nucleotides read TGTGCCAGCAGTTTATTAATGCGGGGGGATGATGAGCAGTTCTTC.

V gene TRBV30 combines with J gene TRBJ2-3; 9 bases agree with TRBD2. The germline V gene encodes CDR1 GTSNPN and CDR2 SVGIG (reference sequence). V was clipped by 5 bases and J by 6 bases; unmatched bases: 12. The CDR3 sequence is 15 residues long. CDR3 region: CAWVVGTSLPDTQYF. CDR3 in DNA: TGTGCCTGGGTAGTTGGGACTAGCCTTCCCGATACGCAGTATTTT.

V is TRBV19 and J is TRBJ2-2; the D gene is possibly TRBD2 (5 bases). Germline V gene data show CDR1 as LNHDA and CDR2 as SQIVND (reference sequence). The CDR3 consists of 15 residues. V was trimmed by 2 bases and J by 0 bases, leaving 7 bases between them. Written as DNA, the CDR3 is TGTGCCAGTAGTATAATCGGGGCGAACACCGGGGAGCTGTTTTTT. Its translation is CASSIIGANTGELFF.

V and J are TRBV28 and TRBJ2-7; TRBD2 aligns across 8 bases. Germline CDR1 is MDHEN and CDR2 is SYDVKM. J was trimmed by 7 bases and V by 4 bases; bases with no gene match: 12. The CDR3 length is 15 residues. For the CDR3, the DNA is TGTGCCAGCAGTTCAATGCCGGGACTAGTGGATGAGCAGTACTTC. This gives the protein CASSSMPGLVDEQYF.

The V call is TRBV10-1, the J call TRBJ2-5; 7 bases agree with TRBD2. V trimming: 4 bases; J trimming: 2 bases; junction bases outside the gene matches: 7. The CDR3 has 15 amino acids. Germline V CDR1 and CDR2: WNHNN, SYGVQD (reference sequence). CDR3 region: CASSAPGLTQETQYF. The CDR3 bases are TGCGCCAGCAGTGCCCCGGGACTAACTCAAGAGACCCAGTACTTC.

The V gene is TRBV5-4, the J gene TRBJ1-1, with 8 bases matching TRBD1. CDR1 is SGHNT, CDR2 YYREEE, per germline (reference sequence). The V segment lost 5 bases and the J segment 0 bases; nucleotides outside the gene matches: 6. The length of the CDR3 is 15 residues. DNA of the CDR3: TGTGCCAGCAGGAAGGACAGGGTGATGAACACTGAAGCTTTCTTT. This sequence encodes CASRKDRVMNTEAFF.

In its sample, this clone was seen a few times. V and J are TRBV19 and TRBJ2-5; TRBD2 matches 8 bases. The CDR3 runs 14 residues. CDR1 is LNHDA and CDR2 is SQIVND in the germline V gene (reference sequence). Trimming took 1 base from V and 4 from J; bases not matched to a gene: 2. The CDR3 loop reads CASSIAGGAETQYF. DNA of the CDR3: TGTGCCAGTAGTATAGCGGGAGGGGCAGAGACCCAGTACTTC.

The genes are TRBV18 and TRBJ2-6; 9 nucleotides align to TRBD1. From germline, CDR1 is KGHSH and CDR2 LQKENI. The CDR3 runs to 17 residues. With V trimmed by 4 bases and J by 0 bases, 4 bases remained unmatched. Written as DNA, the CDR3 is TGTGCCAGCTCACTCGGACAGGGGAGCTCTGGGGCCAACGTCCTGACTTTC. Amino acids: CASSLGQGSSGANVLTF.

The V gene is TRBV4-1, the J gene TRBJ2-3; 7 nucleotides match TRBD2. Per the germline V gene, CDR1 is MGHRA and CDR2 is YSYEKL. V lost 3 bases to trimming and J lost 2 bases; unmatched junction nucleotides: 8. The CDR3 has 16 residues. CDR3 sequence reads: CASSQVLALDTDTQYF. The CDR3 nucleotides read TGCGCCAGCAGCCAGGTACTAGCGTTGGACACAGATACGCAGTATTTT.

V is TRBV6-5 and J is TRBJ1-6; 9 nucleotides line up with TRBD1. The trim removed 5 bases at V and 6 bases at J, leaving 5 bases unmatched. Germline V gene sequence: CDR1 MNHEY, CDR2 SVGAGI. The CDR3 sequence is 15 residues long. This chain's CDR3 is CASSPGTGSNSPLHF. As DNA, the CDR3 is TGTGCCAGCAGTCCCGGGACAGGGTCTAATTCACCCCTCCACTTT.

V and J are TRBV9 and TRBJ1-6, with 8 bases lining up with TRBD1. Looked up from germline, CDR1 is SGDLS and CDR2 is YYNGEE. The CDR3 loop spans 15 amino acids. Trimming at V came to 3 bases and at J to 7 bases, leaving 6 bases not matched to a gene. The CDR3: CASSATGEGNSPLHF. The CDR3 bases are TGTGCCAGCAGCGCGACAGGGGAGGGGAATTCACCCCTCCACTTT.

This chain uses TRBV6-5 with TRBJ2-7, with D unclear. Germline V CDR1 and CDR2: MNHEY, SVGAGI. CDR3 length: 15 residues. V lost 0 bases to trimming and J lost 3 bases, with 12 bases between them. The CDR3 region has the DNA TGTGCCAGCAGTTACTCGCAGTTCACAAGCTACGAGCAGTACTTC. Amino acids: CASSYSQFTSYEQYF.

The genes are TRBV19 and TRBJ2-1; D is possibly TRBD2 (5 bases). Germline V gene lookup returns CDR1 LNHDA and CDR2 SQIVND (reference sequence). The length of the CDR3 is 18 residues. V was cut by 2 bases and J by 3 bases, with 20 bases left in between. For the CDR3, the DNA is TGTGCCAGTAGTATAAGATTAGCGATCGGAGGTTACTACAATGAGCAGTTCTTC. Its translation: CASSIRLAIGGYYNEQFF.

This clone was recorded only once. The CDR3 here is CSVEEQQGTEAFF. Written as DNA, the CDR3 is TGCAGCGTTGAAGAGCAGCAGGGGACTGAAGCTTTCTTT. The genes are TRBV29-1 and TRBJ1-1; TRBD1 is a possible D gene (6 bases). This CDR3 is built from 13 residues. Between the trimmed V and J ends, which lost 0 bases and 5 bases, there was a span of 10 bases. Germline V gene data show CDR1 as SQVTM and CDR2 as ANQGSEA. Full variable domain (rest looked up from reference TRBV29-1 and TRBJ1-1): SAVISQKPSRDICQRGTSLTIQCQVDSQVTMMFWYRQQPGQSLTLIATANQGSEATYESGFVIDKFPISRPNLTFSTLTVSNMSPEDSSIYLCSVEEQQGTEAFFGQGTRLTVV.

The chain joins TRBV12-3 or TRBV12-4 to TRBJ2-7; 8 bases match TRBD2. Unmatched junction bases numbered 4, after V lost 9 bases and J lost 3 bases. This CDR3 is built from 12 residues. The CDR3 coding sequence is TGTGCCAGGCTAGCGGGCCTCTACGAGCAGTACTTC. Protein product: CARLAGLYEQYF.

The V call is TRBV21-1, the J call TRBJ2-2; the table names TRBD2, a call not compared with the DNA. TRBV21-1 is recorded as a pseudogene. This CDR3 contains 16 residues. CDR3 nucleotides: TGTGCCAGCAGCAAGCGGGGGGGCGATATCGGCGGGGAGCTGTTTTTT. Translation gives CASSKRGGDIGGELFF.

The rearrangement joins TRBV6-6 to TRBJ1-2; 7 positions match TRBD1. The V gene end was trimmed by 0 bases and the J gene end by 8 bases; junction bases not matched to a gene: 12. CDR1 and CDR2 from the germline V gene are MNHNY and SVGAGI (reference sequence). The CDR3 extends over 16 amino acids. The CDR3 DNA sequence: TGTGCCAGCAGTTACTCGAGGGGGCGCGAGATAAGAGGCTACACCTTC. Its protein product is CASSYSRGREIRGYTF.

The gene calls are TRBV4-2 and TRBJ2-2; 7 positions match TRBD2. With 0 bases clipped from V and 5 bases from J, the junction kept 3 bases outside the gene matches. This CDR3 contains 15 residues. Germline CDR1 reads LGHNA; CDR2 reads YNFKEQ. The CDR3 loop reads CASSQDSGQTGELFF. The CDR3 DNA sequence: TGTGCCAGCAGCCAAGATAGCGGGCAGACCGGGGAGCTGTTTTTT.

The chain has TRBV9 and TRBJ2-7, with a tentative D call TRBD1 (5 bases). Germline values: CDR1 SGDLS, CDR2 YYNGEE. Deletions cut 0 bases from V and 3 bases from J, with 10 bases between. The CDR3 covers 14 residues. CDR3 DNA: TGTGCCAGCAGCGTAGGGCCAGGGAACTACGAGCAGTACTTC. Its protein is CASSVGPGNYEQYF.

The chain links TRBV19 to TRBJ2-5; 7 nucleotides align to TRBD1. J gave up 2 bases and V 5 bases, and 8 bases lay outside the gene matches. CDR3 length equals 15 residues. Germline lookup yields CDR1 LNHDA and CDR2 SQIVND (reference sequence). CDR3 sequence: CASSALGTAQETQYF. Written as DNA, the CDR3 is TGTGCCAGTAGTGCATTAGGGACAGCGCAAGAGACCCAGTACTTC.

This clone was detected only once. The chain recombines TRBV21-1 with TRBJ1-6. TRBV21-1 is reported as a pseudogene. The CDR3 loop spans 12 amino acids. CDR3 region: CASSSALRPLHF. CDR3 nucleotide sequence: TGTGCCAGCAGCAGCGCGTTGAGACCCCTCCACTTT.

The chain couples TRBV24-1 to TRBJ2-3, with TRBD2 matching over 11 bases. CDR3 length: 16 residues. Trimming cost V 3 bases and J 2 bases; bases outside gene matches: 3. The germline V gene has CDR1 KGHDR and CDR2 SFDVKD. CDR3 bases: TGTGCCACCAGTGATGGGACTAGCGGTTACACAGATACGCAGTATTTT. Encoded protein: CATSDGTSGYTDTQYF.

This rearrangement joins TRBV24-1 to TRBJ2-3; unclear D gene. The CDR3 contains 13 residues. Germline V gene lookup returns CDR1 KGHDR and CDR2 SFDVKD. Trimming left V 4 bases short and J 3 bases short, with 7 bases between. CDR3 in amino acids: CATSEESTDTQYF. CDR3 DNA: TGTGCCACCAGTGAAGAGAGTACAGATACGCAGTATTTT.

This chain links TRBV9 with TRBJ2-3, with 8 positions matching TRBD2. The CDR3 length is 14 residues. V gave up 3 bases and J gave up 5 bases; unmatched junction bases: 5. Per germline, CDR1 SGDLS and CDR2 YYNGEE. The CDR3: CASSAGLGGDTQYF. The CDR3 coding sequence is TGTGCCAGCAGCGCGGGACTAGGCGGAGATACGCAGTATTTT.

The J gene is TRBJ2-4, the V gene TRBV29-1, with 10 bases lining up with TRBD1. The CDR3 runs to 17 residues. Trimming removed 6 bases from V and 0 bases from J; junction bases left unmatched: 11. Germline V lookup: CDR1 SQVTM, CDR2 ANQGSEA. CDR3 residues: CSVAAGTGDRAKNIQYF. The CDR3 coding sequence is TGCAGCGTCGCGGCGGGGACAGGGGATCGAGCCAAAAACATTCAGTACTTC. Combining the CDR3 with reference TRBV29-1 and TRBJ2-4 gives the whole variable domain SAVISQKPSRDICQRGTSLTIQCQVDSQVTMMFWYRQQPGQSLTLIATANQGSEATYESGFVIDKFPISRPNLTFSTLTVSNMSPEDSSIYLCSVAAGTGDRAKNIQYFGAGTRLSVL.

Written as DNA, the CDR3 is TGTGCCAGCAGCCAAGAGTCACAGGGGGCCTACGAGCAGTACTTC. It yields the protein CASSQESQGAYEQYF. The chain is built from TRBV4-2 and TRBJ2-7, with 8 positions matching TRBD1. Trimming took 0 bases from V and 2 from J; bases not matched to a gene: 3. This CDR3 has 15 amino acids. Germline V gene sequence: CDR1 LGHNA, CDR2 YNFKEQ.

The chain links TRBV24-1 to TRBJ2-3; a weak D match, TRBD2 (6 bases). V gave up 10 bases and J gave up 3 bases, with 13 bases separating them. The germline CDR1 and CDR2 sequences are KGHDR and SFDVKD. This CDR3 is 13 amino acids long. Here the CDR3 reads CATEGPATDTQYF. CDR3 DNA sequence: TGTGCCACGGAGGGCCCGGCAACAGATACGCAGTATTTT.

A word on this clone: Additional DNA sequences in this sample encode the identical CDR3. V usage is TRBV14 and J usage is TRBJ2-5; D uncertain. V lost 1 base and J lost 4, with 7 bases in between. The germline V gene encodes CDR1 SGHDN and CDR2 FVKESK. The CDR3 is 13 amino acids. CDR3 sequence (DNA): TGTGCCAGCAGCCAAGGGCTAGTAGAGACCCAGTACTTC. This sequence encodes CASSQGLVETQYF.

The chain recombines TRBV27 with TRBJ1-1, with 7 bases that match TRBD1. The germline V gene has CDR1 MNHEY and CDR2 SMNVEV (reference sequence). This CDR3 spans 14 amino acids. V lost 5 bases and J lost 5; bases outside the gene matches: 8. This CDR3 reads CASSPDRVRTEAFF. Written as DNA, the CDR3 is TGTGCCAGCAGTCCCGACAGGGTTAGGACTGAAGCTTTCTTT.

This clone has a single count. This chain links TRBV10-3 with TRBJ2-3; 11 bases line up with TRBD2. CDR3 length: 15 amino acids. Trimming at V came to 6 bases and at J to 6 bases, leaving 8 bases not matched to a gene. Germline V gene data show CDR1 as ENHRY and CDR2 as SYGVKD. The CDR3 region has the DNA TGTGCCATCAGACCCACTAGCGGGAGTGAGGATACGCAGTATTTT. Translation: CAIRPTSGSEDTQYF.

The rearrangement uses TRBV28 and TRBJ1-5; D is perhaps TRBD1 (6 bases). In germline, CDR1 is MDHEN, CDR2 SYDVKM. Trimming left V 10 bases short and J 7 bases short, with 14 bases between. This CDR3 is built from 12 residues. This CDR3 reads CAITGTGQPQHF. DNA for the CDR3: TGTGCCATCACAGGGACGGGGCAGCCCCAGCATTTT.